This T cell receptor (beta chain) was sequenced for a study of T-cell memory formation after mild COVID-19. General study results and limits: Researchers found some responding clones in pre-infection memory, a sign that cross-reactive memory joined.

Constant-segment primers served in 5'RACE that generated TCR alpha and TCR beta cDNA libraries bearing sample barcodes and UMIs. Using its own MiXCR run on the 5' RACE reads, TCRdb lists one record per CDR3 protein. The sample shows about 600,000 distinct CDR3 sequences, about 20% of them seen only once. On this clonotype: Its antigen remains unidentified.

Trimming removed 6 bases from V and 5 bases from J, with 14 bases in between. This CDR3 is 14 amino acids long. Germline V lookup: CDR1 KGHSH, CDR2 LQKENI. The sample comprised PBMCs or a T cell subset sorted from them (not recorded which). The receptor comes from an adult woman who had mild COVID-19 (a few samples of this study predate the infection). Cell type and time point are not known. This chain links TRBV18 with TRBJ1-5; maybe TRBD1 (6 bases). The DNA of the CDR3 is TGTGCCAGCTCTCTTGGGGGCCGCGATCAGCCCCAGCATTTT. Translating it yields CASSLGGRDQPQHF.